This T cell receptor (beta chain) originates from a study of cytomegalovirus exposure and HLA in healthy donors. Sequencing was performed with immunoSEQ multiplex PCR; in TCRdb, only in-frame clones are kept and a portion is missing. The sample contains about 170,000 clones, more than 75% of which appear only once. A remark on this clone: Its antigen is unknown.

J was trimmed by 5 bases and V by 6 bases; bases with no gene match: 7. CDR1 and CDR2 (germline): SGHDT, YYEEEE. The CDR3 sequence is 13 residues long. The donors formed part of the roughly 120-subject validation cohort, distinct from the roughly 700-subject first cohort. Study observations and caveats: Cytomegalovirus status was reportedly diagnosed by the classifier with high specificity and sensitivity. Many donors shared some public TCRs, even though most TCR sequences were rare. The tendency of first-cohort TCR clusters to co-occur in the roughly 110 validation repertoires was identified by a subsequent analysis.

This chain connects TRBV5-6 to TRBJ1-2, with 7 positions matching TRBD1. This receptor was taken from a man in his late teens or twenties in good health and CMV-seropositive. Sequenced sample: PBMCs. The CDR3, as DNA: TGTGCCAGCACTCGGGACAGAAATTATGGCTACACCTTC. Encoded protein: CASTRDRNYGYTF.